Shown below are 3 T cell receptor beta chains from a single sample sequenced in a study of breast tumors, draining lymph nodes, adjacent tissues. Breast cancer patients provided tissue from their axillary draining lymph nodes. TCRdb independently ran MiXCR on the multiplex PCR reads; one entry per CDR3 protein. The sample holds 70,000 to 95,000 distinct CDR3 sequences, about 21% seen once. Sequenced sample: axillary lymph node tissue. Receptor source: a female donor with breast cancer. Some clones in this sample may be carry-over from other donors' samples.

This clonotype appeared many times. This chain uses TRBV5-1 with TRBJ2-1, with D unresolved. The CDR3 spans 13 residues. Trimming removed 4 bases at V and 7 bases at J, with 12 bases between. In germline, CDR1 is SGHRS, CDR2 YFSETQ. CDR3 sequence: CASSRPPENEQFF. The CDR3, as DNA: TGCGCCAGCAGCAGACCGCCTGAAAATGAGCAGTTCTTC.

With regard to this clonotype: A read error may explain this, as a much larger clone is one base away. The gene calls are TRBV2 and TRBJ1-5, with a possible D match to TRBD1 (5 bases). CDR3 length equals 14 residues. The germline V gene encodes CDR1 SNHLY and CDR2 FYNNEI. The V and J ends lost 3 bases and 4 bases respectively, with 10 bases between them. Written as DNA, the CDR3 is TGTGCCAGCAGTGAGTTGGGACCTAATCAGCCCCAGCATTTT. Translating gives CASSELGPNQPQHF.

This clonotype was seen ten or more times. The CDR3, as DNA: TGCGCCAGCAGCCAAGCCAGCACAGATACGCAGTATTTT. This gives the protein CASSQASTDTQYF. V usage is TRBV4-3 and J usage is TRBJ2-3; D unresolved. CDR3 length: 13 residues. V shed 1 base and J shed 0 bases, with 2 bases lying between them. Looked up from germline, CDR1 is LGHNA and CDR2 is YSLEER.